These 9 T cell receptor beta chains came from one sample sequenced in a study of beta chain features in type 1 diabetes. Study conclusions and caveats: TCRB CDR3s were moderately but significantly shorter in Type 1 diabetes patients in all four CD4+ subsets.

The investigators reverse transcribed all of the isolated RNA, so they sequenced expressed TCRB transcripts. Method: immunoSEQ multiplex PCR; TCRdb's copy keeps in-frame clones and lacks some. The table lists approximately 600,000 clones, 9.5% to 15% of them singletons. Their antigens remain unidentified. The sequenced sample was naive CD4+ T cells from blood. These receptors were obtained from a man aged 25-40 years with type 1 diabetes.

The chain links TRBV15 to TRBJ2-1; TRBD2 aligns across 10 bases. The junction had 8 bases not matched to a gene; V was cut back by 4 bases and J by 8 bases. The length of the CDR3 is 15 residues. Germline V gene lookup returns CDR1 LNHNV and CDR2 YYDKDF (reference sequence). The CDR3 here is CATSIQRGGLDEQFF. DNA of the CDR3: TGTGCCACCAGCATACAGCGGGGGGGCCTCGATGAGCAGTTCTTC.

In nucleotides, the CDR3 is TGCGCCAGCAGTGGAGGGGGCGCAGTGGATACGCAGTATTTT. Translation: CASSGGGAVDTQYF. The rearrangement joins TRBV10-1 to TRBJ2-3; TRBD1 aligns across 7 bases. Unmatched junction bases numbered 7, after V lost 4 bases and J lost 6 bases. CDR1 and CDR2 (germline): WNHNN, SYGVQD (reference sequence). The CDR3 consists of 14 residues.

The chain uses TRBV28 and TRBJ1-2; D gene unclear. V was pared by 2 bases and J by 0 bases, with 7 bases between. CDR1 and CDR2 from the germline V gene are MDHEN and SYDVKM. The CDR3 spans 14 residues. The CDR3 loop reads CASSLNGANYGYTF. The CDR3 DNA is TGTGCCAGCAGTTTAAACGGAGCTAACTATGGCTACACCTTC.

This clone was found once. This rearrangement joins TRBV7-6 to TRBJ2-2, with 8 bases fitting TRBD1. V dropped 1 base and J dropped 4; count of bases not matched to a gene: 5. The CDR3 consists of 16 residues. From germline, CDR1 is SGHVS and CDR2 FNYEAQ. The CDR3 loop reads CASSLVGTGRTGELFF. The CDR3 DNA is TGTGCCAGCAGCTTAGTAGGGACAGGACGCACCGGGGAGCTGTTTTTT.

The CDR3 spells CASSFFYGYTF. The CDR3 DNA follows: TGTGCCAGCAGCTTTTTTTATGGCTACACCTTC. V and J are TRBV7-2 and TRBJ1-2; D is undetermined. This CDR3 spans 11 amino acids. The germline V gene has CDR1 SGHTA and CDR2 FQGNSA. Trimming took 3 bases from V and 5 from J, leaving 4 bases between them.

The rearrangement links TRBV9 to TRBJ1-2; tentatively, D is TRBD1 (5 bases). CDR1 is SGDLS, CDR2 YYNGEE, per germline. The CDR3 has 15 residues. The ends were cut back, 5 bases at V and 3 bases at J, with 17 bases in the middle. The CDR3 here is CASRPAAGKDYGYTF. The CDR3 DNA is TGTGCCAGCAGGCCGGCGGCAGGGAAGGACTATGGCTACACCTTC.

The J gene is TRBJ1-5, the V gene TRBV2, with D unresolved. Germline assignment: CDR1 SNHLY and CDR2 FYNNEI. The CDR3 is 12 residues long. The V end was cut by 3 bases, the J end by 4 bases, with 4 bases between. CDR3 DNA sequence: TGTGCCAGCAGTGACAGAAATCAGCCCCAGCATTTT. Protein product: CASSDRNQPQHF.

V and J are TRBV5-6 and TRBJ1-1; D is possibly TRBD1 (5 bases). From germline, CDR1 is SGHDT and CDR2 YYEEEE. The CDR3 runs 14 residues. Trimming took 3 bases from V and 1 from J, leaving 10 bases between them. CDR3 sequence (DNA): TGTGCCAGCAGCTCCCTGACAGCGAACACTGAAGCTTTCTTT. This gives the protein CASSSLTANTEAFF.

The chain joins TRBV9 to TRBJ2-7; D unclear. The CDR3 extends over 15 amino acids. Trimming took off 3 bases at V and 3 bases at J, with 16 bases between the two ends. Germline V lookup: CDR1 SGDLS, CDR2 YYNGEE. CDR3 DNA sequence: TGTGCCAGCAGCGAGGGCCCTCGGAAAGACTACGAGCAGTACTTC. It translates to CASSEGPRKDYEQYF.